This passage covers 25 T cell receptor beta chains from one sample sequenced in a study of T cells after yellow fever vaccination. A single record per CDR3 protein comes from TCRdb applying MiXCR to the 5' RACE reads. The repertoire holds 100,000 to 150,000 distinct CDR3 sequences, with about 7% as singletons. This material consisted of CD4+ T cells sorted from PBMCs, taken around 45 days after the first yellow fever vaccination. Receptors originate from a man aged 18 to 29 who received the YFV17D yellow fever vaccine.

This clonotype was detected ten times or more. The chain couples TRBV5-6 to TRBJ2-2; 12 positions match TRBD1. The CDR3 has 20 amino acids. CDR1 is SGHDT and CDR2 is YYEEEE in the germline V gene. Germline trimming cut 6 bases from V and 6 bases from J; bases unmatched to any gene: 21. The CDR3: CASNGLLGDRGRKTPGELFF. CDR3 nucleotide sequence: TGTGCCAGCAACGGGCTCTTGGGGGACAGGGGGCGAAAAACCCCCGGGGAGCTGTTTTTT.

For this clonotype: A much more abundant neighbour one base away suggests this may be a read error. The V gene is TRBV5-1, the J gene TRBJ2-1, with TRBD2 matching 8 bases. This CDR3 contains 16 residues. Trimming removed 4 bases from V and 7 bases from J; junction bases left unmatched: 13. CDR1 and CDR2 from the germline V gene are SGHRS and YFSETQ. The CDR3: CASSHFSRGGSNEQFF. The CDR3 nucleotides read TGCGCCAGCAGCCACTTCTCCCGGGGGGGTAGTAATGAGCAGTTCTTC.

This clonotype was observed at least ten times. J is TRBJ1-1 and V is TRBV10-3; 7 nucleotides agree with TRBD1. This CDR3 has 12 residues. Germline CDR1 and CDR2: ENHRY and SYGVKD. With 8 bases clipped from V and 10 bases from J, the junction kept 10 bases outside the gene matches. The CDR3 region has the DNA TGTGCCATCGGTACAGGGGCCCAGGTAGCTTTCTTT. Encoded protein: CAIGTGAQVAFF.

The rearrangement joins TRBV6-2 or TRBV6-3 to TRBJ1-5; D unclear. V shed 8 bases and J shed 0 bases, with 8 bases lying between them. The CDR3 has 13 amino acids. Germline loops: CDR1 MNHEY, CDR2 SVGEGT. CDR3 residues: CASATASNQPQHF. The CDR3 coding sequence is TGTGCCAGCGCAACGGCTAGCAATCAGCCCCAGCATTTT.

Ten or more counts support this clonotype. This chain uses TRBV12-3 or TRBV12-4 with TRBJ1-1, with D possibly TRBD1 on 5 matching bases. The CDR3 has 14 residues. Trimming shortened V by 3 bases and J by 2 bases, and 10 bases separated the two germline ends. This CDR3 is CASSLGQRNTEAFF. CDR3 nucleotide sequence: TGTGCCAGCAGTTTGGGGCAGAGAAACACTGAAGCTTTCTTT.

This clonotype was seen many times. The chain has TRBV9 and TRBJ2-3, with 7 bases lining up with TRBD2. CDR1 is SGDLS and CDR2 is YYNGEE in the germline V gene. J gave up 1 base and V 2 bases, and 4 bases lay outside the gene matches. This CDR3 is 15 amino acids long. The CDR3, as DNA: TGTGCCAGCAGCGTCAAGGGAGGGGGCACAGATACGCAGTATTTT. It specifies CASSVKGGGTDTQYF.

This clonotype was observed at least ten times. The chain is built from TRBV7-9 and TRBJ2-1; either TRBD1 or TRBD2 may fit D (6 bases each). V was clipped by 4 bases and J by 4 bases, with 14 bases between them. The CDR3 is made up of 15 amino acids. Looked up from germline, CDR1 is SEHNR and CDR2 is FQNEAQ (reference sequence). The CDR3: CASSSFRGQYNEQFF. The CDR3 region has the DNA TGTGCCAGCAGCTCCTTCCGGGGGCAATACAATGAGCAGTTCTTC.

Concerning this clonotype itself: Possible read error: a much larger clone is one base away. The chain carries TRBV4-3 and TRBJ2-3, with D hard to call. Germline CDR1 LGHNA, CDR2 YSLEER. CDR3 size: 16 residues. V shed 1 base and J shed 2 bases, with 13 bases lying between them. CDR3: CASSQGCGTTTDTQYF. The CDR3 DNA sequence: TGCGCCAGCAGCCAAGGATGCGGCACCACCACAGATACGCAGTATTTT.

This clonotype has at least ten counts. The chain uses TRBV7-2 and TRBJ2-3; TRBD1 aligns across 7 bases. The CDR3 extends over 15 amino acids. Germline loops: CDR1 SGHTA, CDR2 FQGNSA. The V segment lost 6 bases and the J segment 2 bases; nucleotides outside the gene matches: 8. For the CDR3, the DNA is TGTGCCAGCAGTCCTGCTAGGGGGCCCACAGATACGCAGTATTTT. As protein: CASSPARGPTDTQYF.

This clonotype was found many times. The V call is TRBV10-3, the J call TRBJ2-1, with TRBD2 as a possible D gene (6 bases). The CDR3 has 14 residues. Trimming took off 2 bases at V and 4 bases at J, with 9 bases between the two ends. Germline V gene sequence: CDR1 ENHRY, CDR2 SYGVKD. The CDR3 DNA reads TGTGCCATCAGTGAGGCCGGGACTTACAATGAGCAGTTCTTC. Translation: CAISEAGTYNEQFF.

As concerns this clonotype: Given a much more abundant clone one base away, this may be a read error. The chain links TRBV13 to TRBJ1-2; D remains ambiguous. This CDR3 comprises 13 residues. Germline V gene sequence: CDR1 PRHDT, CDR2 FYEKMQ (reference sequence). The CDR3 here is CASSSLDHYSYTF. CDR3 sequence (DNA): TGTGCCAGCAGCTCCCTCGACCACTATAGCTACACCTTC.

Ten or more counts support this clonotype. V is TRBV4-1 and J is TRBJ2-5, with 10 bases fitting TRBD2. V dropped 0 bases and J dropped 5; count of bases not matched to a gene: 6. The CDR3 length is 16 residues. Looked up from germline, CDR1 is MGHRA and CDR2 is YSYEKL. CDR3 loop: CASSQDSGGPDETQYF. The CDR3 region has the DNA TGCGCCAGCAGCCAAGATAGCGGGGGGCCGGACGAGACCCAGTACTTC.

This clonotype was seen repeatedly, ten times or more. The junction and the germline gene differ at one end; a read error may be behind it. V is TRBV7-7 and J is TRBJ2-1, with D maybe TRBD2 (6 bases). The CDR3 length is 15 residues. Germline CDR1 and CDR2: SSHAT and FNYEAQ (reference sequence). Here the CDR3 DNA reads TGTGCTAGCAGCGTCGCTGGGTGGGGGGACAATGAGCAGTTCTTC. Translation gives CASSVAGWGDNEQFF.

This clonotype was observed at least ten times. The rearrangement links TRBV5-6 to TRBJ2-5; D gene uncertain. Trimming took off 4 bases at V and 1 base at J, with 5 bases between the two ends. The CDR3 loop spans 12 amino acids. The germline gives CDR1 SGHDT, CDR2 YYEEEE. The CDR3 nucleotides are TGTGCCAGCAGCCGATTCCAAGAGACCCAGTACTTC. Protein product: CASSRFQETQYF.

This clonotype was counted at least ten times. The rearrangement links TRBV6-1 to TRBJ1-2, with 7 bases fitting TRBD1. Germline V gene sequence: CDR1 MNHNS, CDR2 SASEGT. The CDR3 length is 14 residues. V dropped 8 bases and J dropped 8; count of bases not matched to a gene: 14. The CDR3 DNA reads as TGTGCCAGCTGGGCCCAGGGGGGGGTCCGCGGCTACACCTTC. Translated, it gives CASWAQGGVRGYTF.

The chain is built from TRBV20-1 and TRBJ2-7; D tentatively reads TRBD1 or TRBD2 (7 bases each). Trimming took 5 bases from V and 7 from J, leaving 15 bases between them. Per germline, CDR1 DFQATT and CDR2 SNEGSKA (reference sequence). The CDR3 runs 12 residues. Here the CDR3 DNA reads TGCAGTGCTCCCCAGGGGGGGGGGGAGCAGTACTTC. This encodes CSAPQGGGEQYF.

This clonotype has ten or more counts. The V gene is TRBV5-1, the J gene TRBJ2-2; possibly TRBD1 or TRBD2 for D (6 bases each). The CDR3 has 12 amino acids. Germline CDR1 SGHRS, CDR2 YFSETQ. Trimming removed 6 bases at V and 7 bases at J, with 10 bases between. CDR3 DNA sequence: TGCGCCAGCAACAGGGAGGACGGGGAGCTGTTTTTT. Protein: CASNREDGELFF. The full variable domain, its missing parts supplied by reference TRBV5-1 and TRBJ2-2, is KAGVTQTPRYLIKTRGQQVTLSCSPISGHRSVSWYQQTPGQGLQFLFEYFSETQRNKGNFPGRFSGRQFSNSRSEMNVSTLELGDSALYLCASNREDGELFFGEGSRLTVL.

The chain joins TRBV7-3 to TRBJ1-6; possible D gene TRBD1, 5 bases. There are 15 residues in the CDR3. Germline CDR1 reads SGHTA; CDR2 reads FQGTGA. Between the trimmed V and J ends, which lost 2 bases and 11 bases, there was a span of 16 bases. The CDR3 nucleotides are TGTGCCAGCAGCTTAGTCGGGGGAGAAGGGACACCCCTCCACTTT. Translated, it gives CASSLVGGEGTPLHF.

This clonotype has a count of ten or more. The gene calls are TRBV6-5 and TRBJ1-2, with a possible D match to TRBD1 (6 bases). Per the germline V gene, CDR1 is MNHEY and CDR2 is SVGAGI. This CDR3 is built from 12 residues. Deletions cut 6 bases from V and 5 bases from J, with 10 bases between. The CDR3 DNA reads TGTGCCAGCAGCTATCAGGGGTATGGCTACACCTTC. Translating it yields CASSYQGYGYTF.

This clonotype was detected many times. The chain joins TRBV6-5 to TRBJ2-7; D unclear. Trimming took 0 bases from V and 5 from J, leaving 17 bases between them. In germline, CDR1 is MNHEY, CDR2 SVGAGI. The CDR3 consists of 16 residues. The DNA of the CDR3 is TGTGCCAGCAGTTACTCGGTTGGAGCCGGTAGGAACGAGCAGTACTTC. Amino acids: CASSYSVGAGRNEQYF.

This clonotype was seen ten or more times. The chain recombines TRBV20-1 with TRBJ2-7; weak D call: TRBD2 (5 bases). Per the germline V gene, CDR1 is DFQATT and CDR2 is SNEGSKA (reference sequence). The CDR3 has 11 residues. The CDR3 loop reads CSSLEGREQYF. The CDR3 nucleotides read TGCAGCTCCCTCGAGGGCCGGGAGCAGTACTTC.

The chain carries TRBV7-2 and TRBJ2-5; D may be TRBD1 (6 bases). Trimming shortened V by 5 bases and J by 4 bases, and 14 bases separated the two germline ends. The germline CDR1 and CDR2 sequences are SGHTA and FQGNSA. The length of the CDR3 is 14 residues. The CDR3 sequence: CASSPWGQGETQYF. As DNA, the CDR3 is TGTGCCAGCAGCCCCTGGGGGCAGGGAGAGACCCAGTACTTC.

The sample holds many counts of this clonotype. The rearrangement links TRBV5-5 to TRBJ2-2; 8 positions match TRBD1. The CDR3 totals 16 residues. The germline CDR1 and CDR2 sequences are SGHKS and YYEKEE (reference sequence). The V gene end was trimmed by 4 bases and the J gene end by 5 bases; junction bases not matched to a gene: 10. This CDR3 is CASSPHDRGRTGELFF. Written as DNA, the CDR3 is TGTGCCAGCAGCCCACATGACAGGGGTCGAACCGGGGAGCTGTTTTTT.

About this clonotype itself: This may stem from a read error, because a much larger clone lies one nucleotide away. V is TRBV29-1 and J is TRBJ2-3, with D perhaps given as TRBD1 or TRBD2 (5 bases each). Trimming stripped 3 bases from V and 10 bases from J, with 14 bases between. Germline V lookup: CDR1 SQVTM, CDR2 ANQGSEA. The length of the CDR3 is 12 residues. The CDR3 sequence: CSVELGDDAQYF. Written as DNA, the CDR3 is TGCAGCGTTGAGTTAGGGGACGATGCGCAGTATTTT.

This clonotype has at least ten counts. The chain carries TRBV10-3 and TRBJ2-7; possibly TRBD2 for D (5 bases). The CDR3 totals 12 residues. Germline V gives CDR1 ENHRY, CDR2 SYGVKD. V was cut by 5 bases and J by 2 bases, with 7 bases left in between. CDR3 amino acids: CAISPGAYEQYV. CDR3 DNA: TGTGCCATCAGTCCCGGGGCCTACGAGCAGTACGTC.